A single sample gave rise to the 19 T cell receptor beta chains below, sequenced in a study of T cell repertoires in cytomegalovirus infection. A single record per CDR3 protein comes from TCRdb applying MiXCR to the reads. The table has approximately 100,000 distinct CDR3 sequences, under 50% seen once. Their target antigens are unknown. The sequencing used CD8+ T cells from cultured PBMCs, collected from culture after CMV antigen stimulation. All receptors derive from a human donor in good health (CMV status not recorded). Some clones in this sample may be carry-over from other donors' samples.

This clonotype was seen more than once but under ten times. The V gene is TRBV19, the J gene TRBJ2-7, with D tentatively TRBD1 (6 bases). V was cut by 8 bases and J by 6 bases, with 14 bases left in between. Germline V lookup: CDR1 LNHDA, CDR2 SQIVND (reference sequence). The CDR3 contains 12 residues. The CDR3 nucleotides are TGTGCCAGTGGTGCAGGGGATTTCGAGCAGTACTTC. This encodes CASGAGDFEQYF.

This clonotype was observed at least ten times. The chain combines TRBV19 with TRBJ1-6; no clear D gene. The CDR3 has 13 amino acids. Trimming removed 10 bases at V and 2 bases at J, with 9 bases between. Germline V gene sequence: CDR1 LNHDA, CDR2 SQIVND (reference sequence). CDR3 DNA sequence: TGTGCCATCTCGACAACCTATAATTCACCCCTCCACTTT. Its protein is CAISTTYNSPLHF.

V gene TRBV7-4 combines with J gene TRBJ2-4; D is undetermined. The CDR3 is made up of 14 amino acids. Trimming removed 4 bases at V and 2 bases at J, with 9 bases between. Germline loops: CDR1 SGHVT, CDR2 SQSDAQ. The CDR3 reads CASSSEFPKNIQYF. The CDR3 DNA reads as TGTGCCAGCAGCTCGGAGTTTCCCAAAAACATTCAGTACTTC.

This clonotype has more than one count but fewer than ten. V is TRBV7-2 and J is TRBJ2-7; 11 bases map to TRBD1. The CDR3 sequence is 16 residues long. V lost 2 bases and J lost 2; bases outside the gene matches: 5. Germline CDR1 SGHTA, CDR2 FQGNSA. The CDR3 bases are TGTGCCAGCAGCTTAACGCCGGGACAGGGGGCCTACGAGCAGTACTTC. Its protein product is CASSLTPGQGAYEQYF.

The V call is TRBV4-1, the J call TRBJ2-3, with D perhaps matching TRBD1 or TRBD2 (5 bases each). Trimming cost V 2 bases and J 2 bases, with 20 bases left between them. Germline V gene lookup returns CDR1 MGHRA and CDR2 YSYEKL. The CDR3 totals 18 residues. For the CDR3, the DNA is TGCGCCAGCAGCCAATCCCTTTCGACTCGGGGCTTCACAGATACGCAGTATTTT. The encoded protein is CASSQSLSTRGFTDTQYF.

V usage is TRBV18 and J usage is TRBJ2-7; tentative D call: TRBD2 (6 bases). This CDR3 is 12 amino acids long. V lost 3 bases, J lost 3 bases, and 6 bases lay in between. The germline CDR1 and CDR2 sequences are KGHSH and LQKENI. The CDR3 protein is CASSPEGYEQYF. CDR3 nucleotides: TGTGCCAGCTCACCGGAGGGCTACGAGCAGTACTTC. Looking up the rest from reference TRBV18 and TRBJ2-7 gives the full variable domain: NAGVMQNPRHLVRRRGQEARLRCSPMKGHSHVYWYRQLPEEGLKFMVYLQKENIIDESGMPKERFSAEFPKEGPSILRIQQVVRGDSAAYFCASSPEGYEQYFGPGTRLTVT.

The chain is built from TRBV27 and TRBJ2-3, with D tentatively TRBD1 or TRBD2 (6 bases each). This CDR3 has 14 amino acids. CDR1 MNHEY and CDR2 SMNVEV come from the germline V gene (reference sequence). Trimming cost V 3 bases and J 6 bases, with 13 bases left between them. In DNA, the CDR3 is TGTGCCAGCAGTTTGGGGGGCCGGGGCGATACGCAGTATTTT. It specifies CASSLGGRGDTQYF.

The rearrangement links TRBV7-2 to TRBJ1-1; TRBD1 agrees at 7 bases. Trimming removed 5 bases from V and 5 bases from J; junction bases left unmatched: 8. The CDR3 totals 14 residues. The germline V gene encodes CDR1 SGHTA and CDR2 FQGNSA. CDR3: CASSAGQVLTEAFF. As DNA, the CDR3 is TGTGCCAGCAGCGCCGGACAGGTGCTGACTGAAGCTTTCTTT.

The V call is TRBV10-3, the J call TRBJ1-2, with a possible D match to TRBD1 (5 bases). This CDR3 is built from 9 residues. CDR1 ENHRY and CDR2 SYGVKD come from the germline V gene. V lost 11 bases and J 6 bases, leaving 7 bases between the germline ends. This CDR3 is CALGDGYTF. The CDR3 coding sequence is TGTGCCCTGGGGGATGGCTACACCTTC.

The V and J genes are TRBV7-3 and TRBJ2-1; 13 bases are shared with TRBD2. Trimming removed 6 bases from V and 7 bases from J; junction bases left unmatched: 6. The germline CDR1 and CDR2 sequences are SGHTA and FQGTGA. This CDR3 contains 15 residues. CDR3 region: CASSPVGLAGNEQFF. As DNA, the CDR3 is TGTGCCAGCAGTCCCGTGGGACTAGCGGGGAATGAGCAGTTCTTC.

V is TRBV2 and J is TRBJ1-5, with D possibly being TRBD1 (5 bases). Trimming removed 5 bases from V and 0 bases from J, with 17 bases in between. Germline V gene sequence: CDR1 SNHLY, CDR2 FYNNEI. The CDR3 runs to 17 residues. Written as DNA, the CDR3 is TGTGCCAGCAGTTCCCCGCACAGGAACTTTAGCAATCAGCCCCAGCATTTT. This sequence encodes CASSSPHRNFSNQPQHF.

CDR3 loop: CASSLAPQGDNSPLHF. CDR3 DNA sequence: TGTGCCAGCAGCTTAGCGCCGCAGGGCGATAATTCACCCCTCCACTTT. This chain connects TRBV7-9 to TRBJ1-6; TRBD1 might be the D (5 bases). The V end lost 0 bases, the J end lost 5 bases, and 11 bases lay between the germline ends. Germline V CDR1 and CDR2: SEHNR, FQNEAQ (reference sequence). The CDR3 length is 16 residues.

This clonotype was picked up a small number of times. The V and J genes are TRBV15 and TRBJ2-2, with D possibly matching TRBD2 (5 bases). V was trimmed by 3 bases and J by 1 base, leaving 9 bases between them. CDR3 length equals 15 residues. In germline, CDR1 is LNHNV, CDR2 YYDKDF (reference sequence). CDR3: CATSSWTENTGELFF. The CDR3 DNA is TGTGCCACCAGCAGCTGGACTGAGAACACCGGGGAGCTGTTTTTT.

This chain links TRBV7-6 with TRBJ2-2, with D tentatively TRBD1 or TRBD2 (5 bases each). V was shortened by 4 bases and J by 7 bases, with 13 bases between the two germline ends. CDR1 and CDR2 (germline): SGHVS, FNYEAQ. The CDR3 is 14 amino acids. The CDR3 sequence: CASSSFGTGGELFF. CDR3 bases: TGTGCCAGCAGCTCCTTCGGGACGGGCGGGGAGCTGTTTTTT.

The chain uses TRBV28 and TRBJ1-5; D ambiguous. Between the trimmed V and J ends, which lost 2 bases and 5 bases, there was a span of 10 bases. The CDR3 has 14 amino acids. Germline V CDR1 and CDR2: MDHEN, SYDVKM. The CDR3: CASSLEQAHQPQHF. In DNA form, the CDR3 reads TGTGCCAGCAGTTTAGAGCAGGCTCATCAGCCCCAGCATTTT.

This clonotype has a count of ten or more. The chain uses TRBV7-3 and TRBJ1-1; D gene unclear. CDR1 and CDR2 from the germline V gene are SGHTA and FQGTGA. The germline V and J ends were trimmed by 2 bases and 1 base, with 8 bases remaining between them. The CDR3 covers 14 residues. The CDR3 loop is CASSLGFQNTEAFF. The DNA for the CDR3 is TGTGCCAGCAGCTTAGGTTTCCAGAACACTGAAGCTTTCTTT.

There are many counts of this clonotype. This chain links TRBV11-2 with TRBJ2-6, with no clear D. The CDR3 sequence is 15 residues long. Germline CDR1 is SGHAT and CDR2 is FQNNGV. V shed 1 base and J shed 0 bases, with 4 bases lying between them. This CDR3 reads CASSLGFSGANVLTF. Written as DNA, the CDR3 is TGTGCCAGCAGCTTAGGGTTCTCTGGGGCCAACGTCCTGACTTTC.

V gene TRBV10-3 combines with J gene TRBJ2-7; 10 nucleotides match TRBD1. V lost 2 bases, J lost 2 bases, and 3 bases stayed unmatched. CDR3 length equals 15 residues. The V gene's germline CDR1 is ENHRY and CDR2 SYGVKD. CDR3 nucleotides: TGTGCCATCAGTGAGCCTGGACAGGGGGCCTACGAGCAGTACTTC. Encoded protein: CAISEPGQGAYEQYF.

This clonotype was observed many times. V and J are TRBV6-5 and TRBJ2-1, with 11 bases identical to TRBD2. CDR1 and CDR2 (germline): MNHEY, SVGAGI. This CDR3 has 15 amino acids. V dropped 4 bases and J dropped 6; count of bases not matched to a gene: 5. For the CDR3, the DNA is TGTGCCAGCAGTTTAGCGGGGGGGCCGGGCAATGAGCAGTTCTTC. It specifies CASSLAGGPGNEQFF.